Detailed here is one T cell receptor beta chain. This sample is drawn from a study of blood T cell repertoires in COVID-19. At the level of the study: There were acute and convalescent COVID-19 samples, and they came from the United States, Italy and Spain.

Method: immunoSEQ multiplex PCR; TCRdb's copy keeps in-frame clones and lacks some. The sample lists around 230,000 clones, approximately 75% occurring once. Germline CDR1 LNHNV, CDR2 YYDKDF (reference sequence). The length of the CDR3 is 17 residues. V was pared by 0 bases and J by 0 bases, with 12 bases between. This study enrolled people aged roughly 18 to 100 from approximately 24 US geographic areas. The sample comprised PBMCs or T cells enriched from blood (not recorded which). This sequence joins TRBV15 and TRBJ1-3; D uncertain. The TCR was taken from a man in his forties who had recovered from COVID-19. CDR3 sequence (DNA): TGTGCCACCAGCAGAGATCGGAGGAGGAACTCTGGAAACACCATATATTTT. Its translation: CATSRDRRRNSGNTIYF.